The clone carrying this T cell receptor beta chain was picked up many times. Its specificity is unknown. A single record per CDR3 protein comes from TCRdb applying MiXCR to the PCR reads. The sample yields tens of thousands of distinct CDR3 sequences, 21% seen once. This record belongs to a study of molecular identifiers for immune sequencing clone quantification. Study results and limitations: Amid roughly 1 million naive cells, spiked Jurkat TCR RNA from one cell was reportedly still detectable.

V shed 6 bases and J shed 1 base, with 14 bases lying between them. The CDR3 extends over 15 amino acids. Looked up from germline, CDR1 is LNHDA and CDR2 is SQIVND (reference sequence). The chain joins TRBV19 to TRBJ2-3, with a weak D call TRBD1 (6 bases). Sequencing was done on a sample of naive CD8+ T cells from blood, with Jurkat cell RNA spiked in. Subset meaning: FACS-sorted CD8+CD4-CCR7+CD45RA+ naive T cells. The receptor was derived from a human donor in good health. Some libraries in this study had Jurkat cell RNA spiked in. The CDR3 sequence: CASRLGTRGTDTQYF. In nucleotides, the CDR3 is TGTGCCAGTAGGCTAGGGACACGCGGCACAGATACGCAGTATTTT.